One TCR beta chain is described in this entry. Antigen unknown. These data are taken from a study of cytomegalovirus exposure and HLA in healthy donors. Study-wide results and limits: Some TCR beta chains (164 of them) were listed as cytomegalovirus-associated.

60 Vbeta and 13 Jbeta primers were used in PCR. Clones were read by immunoSEQ multiplex PCR, and TCRdb kept only the in-frame ones, dropping some. The sample shows 140,000 or so clones, around 86% of them seen only once. Deletions cut 0 bases from V and 8 bases from J, with 17 bases between. CDR3 length equals 15 residues. CDR1 and CDR2 (germline): SGHRS, YFSETQ. The chain joins TRBV5-1 to TRBJ1-1; maybe TRBD1 (5 bases). Sequencing was done on a sample of PBMCs. The TCR originated in a woman in her thirties in good health and CMV-seronegative. The CDR3 nucleotides are TGCGCCAGCAGCTTGGATCGCTTTGGGGCTCCGGAAGCTTTCTTT. Its protein product is CASSLDRFGAPEAFF.